This T cell receptor beta chain was observed in a study of regulatory T cells in long-lasting Graves disease. Overall study results and limits: Newly diagnosed disease favored TRBV20-1 and TRBJ2-1 over persistent disease. Reduced TCR diversity was observed in persistent Graves' patients versus newly diagnosed patients.

Sample time point: newly diagnosed GD, antithyroid drugs for less than 3 months. From RNA extracted from PBMCs, the TCR library was made. The authors built TCR beta libraries using iRepertoire HTBI primers and Arm-PCR of CDR3 regions. TCRdb re-called the multiplex PCR reads with MiXCR, one entry per CDR3 protein. The table has more than 450,000 distinct CDR3 sequences, 16% seen once. Concerning this clonotype itself: Its antigen remains unidentified.

Trimming removed 3 bases at V and 3 bases at J, with 14 bases between. The CDR3 runs 15 residues. Looked up from germline, CDR1 is ENHRY and CDR2 is SYGVKD. This same sample was also taken into another study, of T cells in Graves' hyperthyroidism and ophthalmopathy. In that study: In blood, most of the thyroid clonotypes expanded above 0.001 were also present.

The gene calls are TRBV10-3 and TRBJ1-2; TRBD1 might be the D (6 bases). The sample in question was peripheral blood mononuclear cells (PBMCs), obtained at new diagnosis, from a patient treated with antithyroid drugs. The sequence came from a man aged 40-49 years with Graves disease. In nucleotides, the CDR3 is TGTGCCATCAGTGAATCGGACAGAGGACACTATGGCTACACCTTC. This codes for CAISESDRGHYGYTF.